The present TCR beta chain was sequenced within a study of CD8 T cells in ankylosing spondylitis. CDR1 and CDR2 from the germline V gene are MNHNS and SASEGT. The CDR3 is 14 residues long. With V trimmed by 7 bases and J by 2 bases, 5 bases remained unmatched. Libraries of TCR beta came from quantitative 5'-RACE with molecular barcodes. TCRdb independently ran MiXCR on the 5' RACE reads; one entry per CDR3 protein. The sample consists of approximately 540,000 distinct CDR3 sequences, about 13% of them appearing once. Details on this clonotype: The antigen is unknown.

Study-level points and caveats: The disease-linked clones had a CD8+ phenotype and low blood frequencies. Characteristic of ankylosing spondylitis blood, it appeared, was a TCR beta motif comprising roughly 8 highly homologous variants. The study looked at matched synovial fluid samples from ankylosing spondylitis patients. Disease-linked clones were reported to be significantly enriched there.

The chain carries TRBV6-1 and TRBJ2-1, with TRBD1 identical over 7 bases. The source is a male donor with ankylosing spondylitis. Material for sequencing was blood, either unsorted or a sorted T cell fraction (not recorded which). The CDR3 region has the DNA TGTGCCAGCAATCGGGGACAGCCCTACAATGAGCAGTTCTTC. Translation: CASNRGQPYNEQFF.